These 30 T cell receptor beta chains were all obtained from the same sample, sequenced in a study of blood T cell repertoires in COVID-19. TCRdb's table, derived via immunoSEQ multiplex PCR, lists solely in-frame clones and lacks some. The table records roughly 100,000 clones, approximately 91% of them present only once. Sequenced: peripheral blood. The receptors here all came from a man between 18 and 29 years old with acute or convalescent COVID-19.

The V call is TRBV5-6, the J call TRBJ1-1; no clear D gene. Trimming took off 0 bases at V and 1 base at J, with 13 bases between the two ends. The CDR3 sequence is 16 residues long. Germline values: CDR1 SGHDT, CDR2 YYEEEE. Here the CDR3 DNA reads TGTGCCAGCAGCTTGGGGCAGGTCAAAAGGAACACTGAAGCTTTCTTT. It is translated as CASSLGQVKRNTEAFF.

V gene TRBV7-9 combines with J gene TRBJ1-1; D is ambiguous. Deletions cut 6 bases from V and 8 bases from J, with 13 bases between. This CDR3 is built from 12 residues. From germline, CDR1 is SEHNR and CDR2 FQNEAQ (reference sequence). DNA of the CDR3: TGTGCCAGCAGTTCCCCCCCGGGGGAAGCTTTCTTT. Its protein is CASSSPPGEAFF.

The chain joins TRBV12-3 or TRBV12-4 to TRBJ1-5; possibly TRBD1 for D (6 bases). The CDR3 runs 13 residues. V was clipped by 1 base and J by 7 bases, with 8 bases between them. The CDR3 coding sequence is TGTGCCAGCAGTTTAGGCAGGGGCCAGCCCCAGCATTTT. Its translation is CASSLGRGQPQHF.

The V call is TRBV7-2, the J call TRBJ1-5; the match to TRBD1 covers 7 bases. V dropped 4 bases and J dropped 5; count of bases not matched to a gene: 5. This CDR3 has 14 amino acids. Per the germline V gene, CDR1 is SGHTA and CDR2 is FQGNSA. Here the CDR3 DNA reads TGTGCCAGCAGCTCCCGGGACAGCGATCAGCCCCAGCATTTT. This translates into CASSSRDSDQPQHF.

The CDR3 loop is CASSLGGFEPNEKLFF. As DNA, the CDR3 is TGTGCCAGCAGTTTAGGAGGTTTCGAACCCAATGAAAAACTGTTTTTT. The chain links TRBV28 to TRBJ1-4; D is undetermined. Germline loops: CDR1 MDHEN, CDR2 SYDVKM. The CDR3 totals 16 residues. The germline V and J ends were trimmed by 2 bases and 5 bases, with 15 bases remaining between them.

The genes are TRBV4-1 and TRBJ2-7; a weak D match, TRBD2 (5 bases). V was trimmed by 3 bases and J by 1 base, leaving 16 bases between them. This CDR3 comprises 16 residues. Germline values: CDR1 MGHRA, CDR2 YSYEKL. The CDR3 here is CASSHPSSRTSYEQYF. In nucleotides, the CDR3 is TGCGCCAGCAGCCACCCTTCGAGCAGGACTTCCTACGAGCAGTACTTC.

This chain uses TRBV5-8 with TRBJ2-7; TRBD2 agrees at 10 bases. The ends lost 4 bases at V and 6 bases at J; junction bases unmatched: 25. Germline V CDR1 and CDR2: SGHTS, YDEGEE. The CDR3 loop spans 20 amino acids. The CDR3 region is CASSTRDGSKPGLAYFEQYF. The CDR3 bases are TGTGCCAGCAGCACTCGGGACGGCTCCAAACCGGGACTAGCGTACTTCGAGCAGTACTTC.

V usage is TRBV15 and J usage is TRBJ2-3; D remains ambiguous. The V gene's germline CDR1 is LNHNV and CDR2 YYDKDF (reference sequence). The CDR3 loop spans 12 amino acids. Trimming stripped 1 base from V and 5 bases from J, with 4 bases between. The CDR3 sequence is CATSRAGDTQYF. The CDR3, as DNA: TGTGCCACCAGCAGAGCGGGAGATACGCAGTATTTT. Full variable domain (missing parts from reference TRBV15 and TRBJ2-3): DAMVIQNPRYQVTQFGKPVTLSCSQTLNHNVMYWYQQKSSQAPKLLFHYYDKDFNNEADTPDNFQSRRPNTSFCFLDIRSPGLGDTAMYLCATSRAGDTQYFGPGTRLTVL.

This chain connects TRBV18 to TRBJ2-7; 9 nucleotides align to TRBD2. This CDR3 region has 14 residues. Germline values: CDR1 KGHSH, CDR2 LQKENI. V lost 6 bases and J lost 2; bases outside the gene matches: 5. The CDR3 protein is CASSPTSGPYEQYF. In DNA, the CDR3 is TGTGCCAGCTCCCCGACTAGCGGACCCTACGAGCAGTACTTC.

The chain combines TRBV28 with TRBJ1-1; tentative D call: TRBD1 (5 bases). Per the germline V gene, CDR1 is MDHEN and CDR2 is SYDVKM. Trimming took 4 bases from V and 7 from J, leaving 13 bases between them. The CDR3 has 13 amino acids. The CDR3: CASSSPRAHEAFF. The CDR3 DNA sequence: TGTGCCAGCAGTTCCCCCAGGGCTCATGAAGCTTTCTTT.

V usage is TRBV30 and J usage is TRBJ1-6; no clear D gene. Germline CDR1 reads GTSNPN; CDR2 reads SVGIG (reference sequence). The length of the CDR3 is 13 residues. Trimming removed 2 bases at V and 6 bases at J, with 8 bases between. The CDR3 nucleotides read TGTGCCTGGAGTACGGCGGGTAATTCACCCCTCCACTTT. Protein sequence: CAWSTAGNSPLHF.

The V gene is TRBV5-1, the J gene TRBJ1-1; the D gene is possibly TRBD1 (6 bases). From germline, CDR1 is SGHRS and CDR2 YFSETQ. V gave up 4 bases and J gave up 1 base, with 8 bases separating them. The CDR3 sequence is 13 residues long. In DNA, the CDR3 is TGCGCCAGCAGCCAGGACAGGAACACTGAAGCTTTCTTT. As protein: CASSQDRNTEAFF.

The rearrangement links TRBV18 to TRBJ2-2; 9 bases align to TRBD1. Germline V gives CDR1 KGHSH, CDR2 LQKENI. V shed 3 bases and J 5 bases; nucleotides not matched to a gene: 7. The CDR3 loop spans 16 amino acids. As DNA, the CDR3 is TGTGCCAGCTCACCGGGACAGGGTAGAATTACCGGGGAGCTGTTTTTT. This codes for CASSPGQGRITGELFF. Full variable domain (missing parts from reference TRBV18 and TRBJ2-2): NAGVMQNPRHLVRRRGQEARLRCSPMKGHSHVYWYRQLPEEGLKFMVYLQKENIIDESGMPKERFSAEFPKEGPSILRIQQVVRGDSAAYFCASSPGQGRITGELFFGEGSRLTVL.

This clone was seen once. The CDR3 spells CATSITGSSNSPLHF. As DNA, the CDR3 is TGTGCCACCAGCATCACGGGATCTTCCAATTCACCCCTCCACTTT. The V gene is TRBV15, the J gene TRBJ1-6, with no clear D. The length of the CDR3 is 15 residues. CDR1 LNHNV and CDR2 YYDKDF come from the germline V gene (reference sequence). Trimming pared 4 bases from V and 7 bases from J, leaving 14 bases between.

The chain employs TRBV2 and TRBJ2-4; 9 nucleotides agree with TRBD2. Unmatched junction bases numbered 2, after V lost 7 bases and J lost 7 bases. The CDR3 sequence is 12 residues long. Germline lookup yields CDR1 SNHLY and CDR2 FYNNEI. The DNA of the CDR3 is TGTGCCAGCAATAGCGGGGGCAACATTCAGTACTTC. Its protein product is CASNSGGNIQYF.

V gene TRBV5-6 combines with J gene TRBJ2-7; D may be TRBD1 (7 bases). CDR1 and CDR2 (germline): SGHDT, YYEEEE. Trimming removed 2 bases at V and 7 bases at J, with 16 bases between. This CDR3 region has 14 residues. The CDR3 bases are TGTGCCAGCAGCTTTATGGAGGGGGCGCTTGAGCAGTACTTC. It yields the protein CASSFMEGALEQYF. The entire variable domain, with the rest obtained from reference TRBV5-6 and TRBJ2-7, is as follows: DAGVTQSPTHLIKTRGQQVTLRCSPKSGHDTVSWYQQALGQGPQFIFQYYEEEERQRGNFPDRFSGHQFPNYSSELNVNALLLGDSALYLCASSFMEGALEQYFGPGTRLTVT.

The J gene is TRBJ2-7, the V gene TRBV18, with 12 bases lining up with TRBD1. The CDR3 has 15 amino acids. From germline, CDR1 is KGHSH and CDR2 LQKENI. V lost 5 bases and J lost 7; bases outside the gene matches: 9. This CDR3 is CASSSRRDRGHEQYF. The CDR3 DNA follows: TGTGCCAGCTCATCGAGACGGGACAGGGGGCATGAGCAGTACTTC.

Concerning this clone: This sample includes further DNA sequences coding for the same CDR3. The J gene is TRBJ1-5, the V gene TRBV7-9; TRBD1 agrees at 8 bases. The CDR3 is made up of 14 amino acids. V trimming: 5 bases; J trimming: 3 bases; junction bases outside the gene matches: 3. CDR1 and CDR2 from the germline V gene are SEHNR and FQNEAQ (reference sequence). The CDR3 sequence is CASSPTGANQPQHF. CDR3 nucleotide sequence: TGTGCCAGCAGCCCGACAGGGGCCAATCAGCCCCAGCATTTT. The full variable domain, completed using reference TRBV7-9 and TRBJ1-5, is DTGVSQNPRHKITKRGQNVTFRCDPISEHNRLYWYRQTLGQGPEFLTYFQNEAQLEKSRLLSDRFSAERPKGSFSTLEIQRTEQGDSAMYLCASSPTGANQPQHFGDGTRLSIL.

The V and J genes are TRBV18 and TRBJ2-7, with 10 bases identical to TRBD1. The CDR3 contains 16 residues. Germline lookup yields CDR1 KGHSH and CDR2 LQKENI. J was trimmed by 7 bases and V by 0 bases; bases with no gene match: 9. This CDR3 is CASSPPGTGAPGEQYF. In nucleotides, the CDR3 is TGTGCCAGCTCACCACCGGGGACAGGGGCCCCCGGGGAGCAGTACTTC.

DNA for the CDR3: TGTGCCAGCAGCCCCCATTGGACAGGGGGCAATCAGCCCCAGCATTTT. Amino acid sequence: CASSPHWTGGNQPQHF. The chain couples TRBV6-2 or TRBV6-3 to TRBJ1-5; 9 nucleotides match TRBD1. The CDR3 consists of 16 residues. Unmatched junction bases numbered 8, after V lost 6 bases and J lost 2 bases. From germline, CDR1 is MNHEY and CDR2 SVGEGT.

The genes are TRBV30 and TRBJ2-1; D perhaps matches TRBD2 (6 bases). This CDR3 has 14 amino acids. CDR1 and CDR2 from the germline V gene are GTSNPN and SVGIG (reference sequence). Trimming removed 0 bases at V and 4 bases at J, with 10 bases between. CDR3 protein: CAWSVSGSYNEQFF. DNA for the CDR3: TGTGCCTGGAGTGTGAGCGGGTCATACAATGAGCAGTTCTTC.

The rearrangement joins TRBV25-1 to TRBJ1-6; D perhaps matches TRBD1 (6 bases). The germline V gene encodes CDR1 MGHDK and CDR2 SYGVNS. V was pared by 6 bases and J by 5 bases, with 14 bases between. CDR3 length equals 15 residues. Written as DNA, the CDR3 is TGTGCCAGCAGAGGGACACCCGAGAATAATTCACCCCTCCACTTT. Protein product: CASRGTPENNSPLHF.

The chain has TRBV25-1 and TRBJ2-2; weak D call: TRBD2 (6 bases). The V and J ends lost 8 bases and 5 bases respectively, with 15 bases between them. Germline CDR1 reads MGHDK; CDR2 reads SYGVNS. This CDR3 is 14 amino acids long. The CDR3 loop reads CASLSDYATGELFF. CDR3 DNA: TGTGCCAGCCTGTCGGACTATGCAACCGGGGAGCTGTTTTTT.

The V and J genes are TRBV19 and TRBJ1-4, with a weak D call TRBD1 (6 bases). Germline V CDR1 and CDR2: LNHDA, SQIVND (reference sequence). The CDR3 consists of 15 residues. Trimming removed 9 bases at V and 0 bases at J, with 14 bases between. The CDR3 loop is CASSGQPATNEKLFF. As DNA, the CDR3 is TGTGCCAGCTCAGGACAGCCCGCAACTAATGAAAAACTGTTTTTT.

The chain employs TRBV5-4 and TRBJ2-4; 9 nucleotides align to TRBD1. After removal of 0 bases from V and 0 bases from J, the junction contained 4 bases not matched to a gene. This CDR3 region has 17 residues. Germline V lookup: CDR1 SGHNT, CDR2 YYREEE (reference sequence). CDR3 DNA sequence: TGTGCCAGCAGCTTGGAGGGACAGGGACTAGCCAAAAACATTCAGTACTTC. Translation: CASSLEGQGLAKNIQYF.

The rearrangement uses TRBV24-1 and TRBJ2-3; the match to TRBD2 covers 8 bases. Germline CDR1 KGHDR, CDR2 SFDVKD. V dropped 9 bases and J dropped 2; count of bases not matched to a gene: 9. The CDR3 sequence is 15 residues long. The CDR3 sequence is CATGRGLGDTDTQYF. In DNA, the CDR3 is TGTGCCACCGGGCGGGGACTAGGAGACACAGATACGCAGTATTTT.

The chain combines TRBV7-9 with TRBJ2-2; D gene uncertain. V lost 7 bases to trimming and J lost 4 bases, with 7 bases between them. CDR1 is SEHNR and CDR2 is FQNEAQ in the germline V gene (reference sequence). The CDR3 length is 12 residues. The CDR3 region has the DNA TGTGCCAGCACCCGGAGCACCGGGGAGCTGTTTTTT. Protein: CASTRSTGELFF.

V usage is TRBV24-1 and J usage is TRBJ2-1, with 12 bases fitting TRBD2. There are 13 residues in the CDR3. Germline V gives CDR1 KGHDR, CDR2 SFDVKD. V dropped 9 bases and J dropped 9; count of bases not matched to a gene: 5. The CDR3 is CATEGTSGPEQFF. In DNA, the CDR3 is TGTGCCACCGAGGGGACTAGCGGGCCTGAGCAGTTCTTC.

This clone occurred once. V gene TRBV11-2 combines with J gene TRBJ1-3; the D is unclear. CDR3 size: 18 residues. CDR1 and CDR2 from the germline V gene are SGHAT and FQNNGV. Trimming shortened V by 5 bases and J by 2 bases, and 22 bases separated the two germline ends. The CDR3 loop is CASSRRVGGLPTGNTIYF. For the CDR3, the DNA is TGTGCCAGCAGCCGCCGGGTGGGAGGACTGCCGACTGGAAACACCATATATTTT.

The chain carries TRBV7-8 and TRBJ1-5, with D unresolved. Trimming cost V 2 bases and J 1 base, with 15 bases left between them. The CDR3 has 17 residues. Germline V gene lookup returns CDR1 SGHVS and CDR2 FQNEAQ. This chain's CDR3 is CASSLITSVSSNQPQHF. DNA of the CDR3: TGTGCCAGCAGCTTAATCACTTCGGTTTCCAGCAATCAGCCCCAGCATTTT. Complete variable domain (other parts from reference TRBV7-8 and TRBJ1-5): GAGVSQSPRYKVAKRGQDVALRCDPISGHVSLFWYQQALGQGPEFLTYFQNEAQLDKSGLPSDRFFAERPEGSVSTLKIQRTQQEDSAVYLCASSLITSVSSNQPQHFGDGTRLSIL.